This T cell receptor beta chain was obtained from a study of neoadjuvant anti-PD-1 for oral cavity cancer. The overall study: Non-progressing patients received a fourth nivolumab dose near day 43, then surgery on days 50-56.

Described time point: after neoadjuvant nivolumab, at surgical resection. Patients were newly diagnosed with stage II-IVA oral cavity squamous cell carcinoma without prior systemic or radiation treatment. Assay used: immunoSEQ multiplex PCR; TCRdb lists only in-frame clones, some missing. The sample lists under 15,000 clones, 71% occurring once. This CDR3 region has 16 residues. The ends were cut back, 3 bases at V and 8 bases at J, with 23 bases in the middle. Germline assignment: CDR1 GTSNPN and CDR2 SVGIG (reference sequence). V and J are TRBV30 and TRBJ2-4; D possibly corresponds to TRBD1 (7 bases). The sample here was PBMCs, taken after nivolumab (anti-PD-1) treatment. The clonotype comes from a person between 40 and 85 years old with oral cavity squamous cell carcinoma. CDR3 DNA: TGTGCCTGGAGGATTGGGGGGACAGCCGGAATAGACATTCAGTACTTC. As protein: CAWRIGGTAGIDIQYF.